This TCR beta chain was sequenced during a study of shared clonotypes between healthy human individuals. V trimming: 4 bases; J trimming: 4 bases; junction bases outside the gene matches: 8. The CDR3 is 15 amino acids. Germline V lookup: CDR1 SGHRS, CDR2 YFSETQ. Generated by immunoSEQ multiplex PCR, the TCRdb table keeps only in-frame clones and is missing some. The top ten hold about 1.8% of the sample, which has about 680,000 clones, less than 80% seen once. The sequencing sample was made of memory CD4+ T cells sorted from blood. Subset here: CD45RA-negative fraction. The V gene is TRBV5-1, the J gene TRBJ2-5; 9 bases fit TRBD1. The TCR was taken from a woman in her twenties or thirties in good health. The CDR3 loop is CASSLRTGALETQYF. The CDR3 nucleotides read TGCGCCAGCAGCCTCCGGACAGGGGCGTTAGAGACCCAGTACTTC.